This T cell receptor beta chain was recorded in a study of shared T cell receptors in the human thymus. TCRdb keeps only in-frame clones here, not all; method: immunoSEQ multiplex PCR. The sample lists about 500,000 clones, around 78% occurring once. With 2 bases clipped from V and 6 bases from J, the junction kept 1 base outside the gene matches. CDR1 LGHNA and CDR2 YSLEER come from the germline V gene. The CDR3 is made up of 12 amino acids. The data also belong to a second study, concerning human thymus T cells. That work contributes: All donors were healthy Finnish infants who were undergoing corrective surgery to treat congenital heart defects. The thymus tissue came from resections taken during corrective heart surgery. Gene usage for V and J segments appeared biased in thymic and blood repertoires. Highly overlapping thymic repertoires in unrelated individuals were reported by related research.

V gene TRBV4-3 combines with J gene TRBJ2-7; the match to TRBD1 covers 7 bases. This TCR derives from a boy less than two years old with a congenital heart defect. Sequences were obtained from thymocytes. CDR3 in DNA: TGCGCCAGCAGCCAACACAGGGGCGAGCAGTACTTC. This sequence encodes CASSQHRGEQYF.